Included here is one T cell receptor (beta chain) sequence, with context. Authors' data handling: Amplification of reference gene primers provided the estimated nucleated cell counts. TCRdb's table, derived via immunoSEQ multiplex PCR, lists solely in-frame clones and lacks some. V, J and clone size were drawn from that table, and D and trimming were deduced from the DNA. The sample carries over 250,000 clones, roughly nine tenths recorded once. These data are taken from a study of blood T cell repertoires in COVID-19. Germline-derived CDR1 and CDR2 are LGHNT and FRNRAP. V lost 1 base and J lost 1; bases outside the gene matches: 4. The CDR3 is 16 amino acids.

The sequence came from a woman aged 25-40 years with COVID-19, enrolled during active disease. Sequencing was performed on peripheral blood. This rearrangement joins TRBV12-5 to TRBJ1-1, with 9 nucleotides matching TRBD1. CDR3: CASGLARGQGNTEAFF. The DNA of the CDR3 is TGTGCTAGTGGTTTGGCAAGGGGACAGGGGAACACTGAAGCTTTCTTT.